This TCR beta chain was recorded in a study of CD4 T cells in relation to SARS-CoV-2 and coronaviruses. Study background: PBMCs were cultured with antigen for over nine days before TCR beta sequencing.

CDR1 and CDR2 from the germline V gene are MNHEY and SVGEGT. This CDR3 region has 15 residues. Between the trimmed V and J ends, which lost 4 bases and 0 bases, there was a span of 10 bases. This clone was observed a few times. Its target is not known. Before the COVID-19 pandemic, during about 2011-2019, CD4+ T cells were taken from unexposed donors. CD4+ T cells were isolated from the cells after around 11 days of culture. Cells permitting, SARS-CoV-2 S/N and four cold-coronavirus spikes were tested on unexposed-donor CD4+ T cells. On days 3 and 7, cultures got half fresh IL-2 medium. Profiled with immunoSEQ multiplex PCR; TCRdb holds only in-frame clones, not every one. The table lists around 29,000 clones, roughly 72% of them singletons.

The chain combines TRBV6-2 or TRBV6-3 with TRBJ1-3; a weak D match, TRBD1 (5 bases). The sequence was obtained from a human donor in good health. Sequencing used CD4+ T cells from PBMCs, cultured in vitro. CDR3 in amino acids: CASSWDVSSGNTIYF. The CDR3 nucleotides read TGTGCCAGCAGTTGGGACGTCAGCTCTGGAAACACCATATATTTT.